This T cell receptor beta chain was captured by sequencing in a study of T-cell reconstitution after alpha-beta-depleted transplantation in children. The library targeted TCRbeta and was prepared with unique molecular identifiers. TCRdb used MiXCR to reprocess the PCR reads, holding one entry per CDR3 protein. The data contain approximately 300,000 distinct CDR3 sequences, about 9.9% of them singletons. V lost 2 bases, J lost 5 bases, and 15 bases stayed unmatched. The CDR3 length is 18 residues. The V gene's germline CDR1 is SGHRS and CDR2 YFSETQ. This clonotype was counted ten times or more. Its antigen is as yet unknown. Study outcomes and limitations: The origin of high day-60 TCRbeta diversity in some patients lay in surviving recipient T cells and thymic progenitors. Alpha-beta T cells about two months after transplant reportedly derived from several hundred expanded graft clones. T-cell numbers and diversity, one year after transplant, stemmed largely from T cells that were newly produced.

The material was peripheral blood, obtained 180 days after TCRalphabeta/CD19-depleted stem cell transplant. This chain uses TRBV5-1 with TRBJ2-7; TRBD2 matches 11 bases. The TCR was taken from a male patient aged 2-10 years who had a stem cell transplant for chronic granulomatous disease, so the T cells may come from the graft donor. The CDR3 DNA follows: TGCGCCAGCAGCTTTTCCGAGACTAGCGGGAAGATTTTCAACGAGCAGTACTTC. It codes for CASSFSETSGKIFNEQYF.